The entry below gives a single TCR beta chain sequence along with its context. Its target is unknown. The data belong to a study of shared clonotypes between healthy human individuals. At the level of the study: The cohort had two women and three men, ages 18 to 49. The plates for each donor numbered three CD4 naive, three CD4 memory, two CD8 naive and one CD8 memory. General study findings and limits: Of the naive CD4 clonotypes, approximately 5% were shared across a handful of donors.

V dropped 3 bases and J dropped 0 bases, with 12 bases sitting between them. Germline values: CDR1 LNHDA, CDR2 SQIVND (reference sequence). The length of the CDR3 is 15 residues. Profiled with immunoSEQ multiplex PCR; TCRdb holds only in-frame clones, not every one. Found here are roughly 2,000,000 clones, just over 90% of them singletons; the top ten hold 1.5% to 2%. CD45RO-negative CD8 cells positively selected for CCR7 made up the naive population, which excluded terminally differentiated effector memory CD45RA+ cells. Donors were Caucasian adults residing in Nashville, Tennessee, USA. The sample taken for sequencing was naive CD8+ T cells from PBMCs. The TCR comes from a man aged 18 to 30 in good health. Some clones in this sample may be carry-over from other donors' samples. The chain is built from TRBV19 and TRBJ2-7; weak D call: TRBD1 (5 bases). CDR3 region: CASSIVPGNSYEQYF. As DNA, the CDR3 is TGTGCCAGTAGTATTGTCCCAGGGAACTCCTACGAGCAGTACTTC.